This is a list of T cell receptor beta chains from one sample in a study of T cell responses to AZD1222 COVID-19 vaccine. Produced via immunoSEQ multiplex PCR; TCRdb's table is partial and in-frame only. This table holds approximately 140,000 clones, approximately 90% found once. This specimen was peripheral blood, taken on day 0 of AZD1222 vaccination. Every receptor here comes from an adult in good health. Both conserved end residues are part of each CDR3. Fields, in order: V gene, clone size, D gene, J gene, CDR3 DNA, CDR3 protein. A D gene is named only where the DNA matches it firmly. Expanded clones are given a class, and other clones once, few, many or no size at all.

V: TRBV11-2
size: NA
D: TRBD2
J: TRBJ2-1
DNA: TGTGCCAGCAGCTTAGGACTAGCGGGCTTCTCCTACAATGAGCAGTTCTTC
CDR3: CASSLGLAGFSYNEQFF

V: TRBV7-9
size: NA
D: NA
J: TRBJ2-7
DNA: TGTGCCAGCAGCCGAGGGGCGGCAGGGGGGGTCCACGAGCAGTACTTC
CDR3: CASSRGAAGGVHEQYF

V: TRBV6-4
size: NA
D: NA
J: TRBJ1-4
DNA: TGTGCCAGCAGTGGAGGCTCGACTTACAATTTT
CDR3: CASSGGSTYNF

V: TRBV5-4
size: NA
D: TRBD2
J: TRBJ2-5
DNA: TGTGCCAGCAGCTTGGACGGGGGGACCCAAGAGACCCAGTACTTC
CDR3: CASSLDGGTQETQYF

V: TRBV4-1
size: once
D: TRBD1
J: TRBJ2-1
DNA: TGCGCCAGCAGCCAGACAGGGGGCCCTTACAATGAGCAGTTCTTC
CDR3: CASSQTGGPYNEQFF

V: TRBV5-1
size: NA
D: TRBD1
J: TRBJ1-2
DNA: TGCGCCCAGGGACAGACTAACTATGGCTACACCTTC
CDR3: CAQGQTNYGYTF

V: TRBV6-5
size: NA
D: TRBD1
J: TRBJ1-2
DNA: TGTGCCAGCAGTCCGGACAGGAACTATGGCTACACCTTC
CDR3: CASSPDRNYGYTF

V: TRBV5-6
size: NA
D: NA
J: TRBJ1-4
DNA: TGTGCCAGCAGCTTGACAGGGCTTAATGAAAAACTGTTTTTT
CDR3: CASSLTGLNEKLFF

V: TRBV6-5
size: NA
D: NA
J: TRBJ1-1
DNA: TGTGCCAGCAGCCACGGTGGGGCCCTTGAAGCTTTCTTT
CDR3: CASSHGGALEAFF

V: TRBV7-3
size: NA
D: NA
J: TRBJ1-1
DNA: TGTGCCAGCAGCGAAAACAGGGACCGCAGCACTGAAGCTTTCTTT
CDR3: CASSENRDRSTEAFF